This passage covers 21 T cell receptor beta chains from one sample sequenced in a study of T cells in Graves' hyperthyroidism and ophthalmopathy. Amplified TCR beta CDR3 regions derived from RNA transcripts. Initially, a first-round RT-PCR of the TCR CDR3 employed the HTBI primer set. TCRdb reprocessed the multiplex PCR reads via MiXCR and lists one record per CDR3 protein. The table shows about 530,000 distinct CDR3 sequences, with roughly 17% occurring only once. Sequenced material: blood. These receptors all come from a woman between 18 and 29 years old with Graves' ophthalmopathy.

This clonotype was seen repeatedly, ten times or more. The rearrangement uses TRBV2 and TRBJ2-3; no firm D call. V was pared by 6 bases and J by 2 bases, with 9 bases between. CDR1 is SNHLY, CDR2 FYNNEI, per germline. The CDR3 covers 13 residues. CDR3 protein: CASSARPTDTQYF. The CDR3 DNA reads TGTGCCAGCAGCGCCCGGCCCACAGATACGCAGTATTTT.

This clonotype has ten or more counts. The CDR3 sequence is CASSLTDFYEQYF. DNA of the CDR3: TGTGCCAGCAGTTTAACGGATTTCTACGAGCAGTACTTC. The chain couples TRBV12-3 or TRBV12-4 to TRBJ2-7, with D hard to call. This CDR3 region has 13 residues. Trimming cost V 2 bases and J 3 bases, with 8 bases left between them.

The V and J genes are TRBV2 and TRBJ2-3, with 10 bases aligning to TRBD1. CDR3 length: 17 amino acids. Germline assignment: CDR1 SNHLY and CDR2 FYNNEI. V gave up 3 bases and J gave up 4 bases; unmatched junction bases: 10. In DNA form, the CDR3 reads TGTGCCAGCAGTGACCCCTTGGACAGGGGGGGGGCAGATACGCAGTATTTT. Its protein is CASSDPLDRGGADTQYF.

This clonotype was detected once. A much larger clone differs by one base, so this may be a read error. The conserved phenylalanine or tryptophan is not found at the CDR3 terminus, so this likely reflects a read error. The chain is built from TRBV6-9 and TRBJ2-7; D may be TRBD1 (5 bases). Trimming stripped 4 bases from V and 3 bases from J, with 10 bases between. Germline CDR1 reads MNHGY; CDR2 reads SVAAGI. CDR3 size: 13 residues. CDR3 DNA sequence: TGTGCCAGCAGTTCCCAGGGTGTCTACGAGCAGTACTAC. Translated, it gives CASSSQGVYEQYY.

A few counts support this clonotype. The CDR3: CSARVPGGLDEQYF. DNA of the CDR3: TGCAGTGCTAGAGTCCCGGGAGGTTTGGACGAGCAGTACTTC. The J gene is TRBJ2-7, the V gene TRBV20-1; TRBD2 aligns across 7 bases. Germline V lookup: CDR1 DFQATT, CDR2 SNEGSKA (reference sequence). The junction had 8 bases not matched to a gene; V was cut back by 1 base and J by 5 bases. The CDR3 contains 14 residues.

In its sample, this clonotype was seen many times. The chain combines TRBV6-2 or TRBV6-3 with TRBJ1-1, with D possibly TRBD1 on 5 matching bases. With 8 bases removed from V and 4 bases from J, the gap between germline ends came to 20 bases. Germline CDR1 reads MNHEY; CDR2 reads SVGEGT. This CDR3 contains 15 residues. CDR3 bases: TGTGCCAGCCTGCTTGGGGGGGTGGAGGCCACTGAAGCTTTCTTT. Amino acids: CASLLGGVEATEAFF.

This clonotype was recorded a few times. The J gene is TRBJ2-5, the V gene TRBV28, with TRBD2 matching 8 bases. Germline trimming cut 4 bases from V and 0 bases from J; bases unmatched to any gene: 1. This CDR3 is built from 14 residues. Per the germline V gene, CDR1 is MDHEN and CDR2 is SYDVKM. In DNA, the CDR3 is TGTGCCAGCAGTTCAGCGGGAGACCAAGAGACCCAGTACTTC. Translation gives CASSSAGDQETQYF.

This clonotype was found many times. The chain joins TRBV3-1 to TRBJ2-1, with TRBD1 identical over 8 bases. With 8 bases clipped from V and 6 bases from J, the junction kept 6 bases outside the gene matches. Germline CDR1 is LGHDT and CDR2 is YNNKEL (reference sequence). The CDR3 extends over 13 amino acids. CDR3 residues: CASLETGVNEQFF. CDR3 DNA: TGTGCCAGCCTCGAGACAGGGGTCAATGAGCAGTTCTTC.

The genes are TRBV13 and TRBJ1-4; perhaps TRBD1 as D (5 bases). Trimming stripped 7 bases from V and 4 bases from J, with 16 bases between. Germline assignment: CDR1 PRHDT and CDR2 FYEKMQ (reference sequence). This CDR3 has 15 amino acids. The CDR3: CASTRAGARNEKLFF. The CDR3 bases are TGTGCCAGCACGAGGGCCGGGGCCCGTAATGAAAAACTGTTTTTT.

This clonotype was counted between two and nine times. The J gene is TRBJ1-6, the V gene TRBV25-1; a possible D gene is TRBD1 (6 bases). V lost 3 bases and J 7 bases, leaving 10 bases between the germline ends. Germline loops: CDR1 MGHDK, CDR2 SYGVNS. The CDR3 is 14 residues long. Written as DNA, the CDR3 is TGTGCCAGCAGTGACAGGGGACGAAATTCACCCCTCCACTTT. Translating it yields CASSDRGRNSPLHF.

In this sample, this clonotype turned up many times. The rearrangement links TRBV7-8 to TRBJ1-5; TRBD1 might be the D (6 bases). Germline assignment: CDR1 SGHVS and CDR2 FQNEAQ. V dropped 5 bases and J dropped 2 bases, with 22 bases sitting between them. The CDR3 extends over 18 amino acids. This CDR3 is CASSISSTGGSGNQPQHF. The CDR3, as DNA: TGTGCCAGCAGCATATCTTCGACAGGCGGATCCGGCAATCAGCCCCAGCATTTT.

This clonotype was recorded at least ten times. The chain couples TRBV2 to TRBJ1-1; possible D gene TRBD1, 6 bases. This CDR3 is 13 amino acids long. Between the trimmed V and J ends, which lost 7 bases and 5 bases, there was a span of 14 bases. The V gene's germline CDR1 is SNHLY and CDR2 FYNNEI. The CDR3 loop is CASTKGGGTEAFF. The CDR3 DNA reads as TGTGCCAGCACCAAGGGGGGTGGGACTGAAGCTTTCTTT. The variable domain in full, completed from reference TRBV2 and TRBJ1-1, reads EPEVTQTPSHQVTQMGQEVILRCVPISNHLYFYWYRQILGQKVEFLVSFYNNEISEKSEIFDDQFSVERPDGSNFTLKIRSTKLEDSAMYFCASTKGGGTEAFFGQGTRLTVV.

V gene TRBV5-6 combines with J gene TRBJ2-3, with no clear D. Looked up from germline, CDR1 is SGHDT and CDR2 is YYEEEE. V lost 4 bases and J 8 bases, leaving 14 bases between the germline ends. The CDR3 consists of 13 residues. The chain's CDR3 is CASSLMFVGTQYF. The CDR3 nucleotides read TGTGCCAGCAGCCTCATGTTCGTCGGTACGCAGTATTTT.

This chain links TRBV20-1 with TRBJ2-2; 15 bases line up with TRBD2. Germline trimming cut 1 base from V and 2 bases from J; bases unmatched to any gene: 5. CDR3 length: 18 amino acids. Germline loops: CDR1 DFQATT, CDR2 SNEGSKA (reference sequence). CDR3 in DNA: TGCAGTGCTAGAGGAGGACTAGCGGGAGGGGTCAACACCGGGGAGCTGTTTTTT. This sequence encodes CSARGGLAGGVNTGELFF.

This clonotype was recorded at least ten times. This chain joins TRBV7-2 and TRBJ2-4; D ambiguous. Germline CDR1 is SGHTA and CDR2 is FQGNSA. Trimming took 3 bases from V and 5 from J, leaving 8 bases between them. The CDR3 loop spans 13 amino acids. Here the CDR3 DNA reads TGTGCCAGCAGCTTGGGCAGTGAAAACATTCAGTACTTC. Amino acid sequence: CASSLGSENIQYF.

This clonotype was observed a few times. This chain joins TRBV5-1 and TRBJ2-1; 10 positions match TRBD2. V was clipped by 6 bases and J by 8 bases; unmatched bases: 11. The CDR3 sequence is 15 residues long. Germline CDR1 is SGHRS and CDR2 is YFSETQ. For the CDR3, the DNA is TGCGCCAGCACCGTTACTCCTACTAGCGGGGATGAGCAGTTCTTC. Amino acid sequence: CASTVTPTSGDEQFF.

This clonotype was counted at least ten times. The rearrangement joins TRBV28 to TRBJ1-2; D remains ambiguous. CDR1 and CDR2 (germline): MDHEN, SYDVKM. V was trimmed by 3 bases and J by 6 bases, leaving 8 bases between them. The CDR3 is made up of 12 amino acids. In DNA, the CDR3 is TGTGCCAGCAGTTTCTTGGGAGATGGCTACACCTTC. Amino acid sequence: CASSFLGDGYTF.

This clonotype was seen at least ten times. The chain carries TRBV3-1 and TRBJ2-3; 7 bases align to TRBD2. Germline V gene data show CDR1 as LGHDT and CDR2 as YNNKEL (reference sequence). This CDR3 has 14 residues. The V segment lost 6 bases and the J segment 3 bases; nucleotides outside the gene matches: 6. The CDR3 nucleotides are TGTGCCAGCAGTCGAAGCGGGAAAACAGATACGCAGTATTTT. It specifies CASSRSGKTDTQYF.

The chain is built from TRBV30 and TRBJ1-5; tentative D call: TRBD1 (6 bases). CDR1 and CDR2 from the germline V gene are GTSNPN and SVGIG (reference sequence). The CDR3 runs 14 residues. V shed 0 bases and J shed 6 bases, with 12 bases lying between them. CDR3 protein: CAWSVWGAGQPQHF. The CDR3 region has the DNA TGTGCCTGGAGTGTTTGGGGGGCTGGTCAGCCCCAGCATTTT.

V gene TRBV6-1 combines with J gene TRBJ2-6, with D maybe TRBD2 (6 bases). V dropped 6 bases and J dropped 1 base, with 10 bases sitting between them. Germline CDR1 is MNHNS and CDR2 is SASEGT. The length of the CDR3 is 15 residues. Written as DNA, the CDR3 is TGTGCCAGCAGCCCAGGGAGGTCTGGGGCCAACGTCCTGACTTTC. Its protein is CASSPGRSGANVLTF.

J is TRBJ2-1 and V is TRBV6-1, with D possibly called TRBD1 or TRBD2 (5 bases each). V was cut by 5 bases and J by 9 bases, with 17 bases left in between. This CDR3 is 14 amino acids long. The germline V gene encodes CDR1 MNHNS and CDR2 SASEGT. The DNA for the CDR3 is TGTGCCAGCAGTCCCTGGAGGTTCCAGGGTGAGCAGTTCTTC. Translating gives CASSPWRFQGEQFF.